The 32 T cell receptor beta chains listed next were all sequenced from one sample in a study of shared clonotypes between healthy human individuals. Assay used: immunoSEQ multiplex PCR; TCRdb lists only in-frame clones, some missing. The sample holds 1.6 million or so clones, approximately 98.5% seen once. Sequenced: naive CD4+ T cells sorted from blood. The sample's subset: CD45RA+ positively selected. The source of these receptors is a man aged 25 to 40 in good health.

In the case of this clone: Because the CDR3's place on the DNA is in doubt, the DNA is left out and the CDR3 is given as listed by TCRdb. CDR3 sequence: CASYFGPGTEAFF. The chain has TRBV28 and TRBJ1-1. The germline V gene encodes CDR1 MDHEN and CDR2 SYDVKM. 13 amino acids form the CDR3, both terminal residues included.

The chain links TRBV18 to TRBJ2-2; the D is unclear. CDR3 size: 16 residues. Trimming took 0 bases from V and 0 from J, leaving 8 bases between them. Per the germline V gene, CDR1 is KGHSH and CDR2 is LQKENI. As DNA, the CDR3 is TGTGCCAGCTCACCACCGACTGGGGCGAACACCGGGGAGCTGTTTTTT. Protein product: CASSPPTGANTGELFF.

The V call is TRBV28, the J call TRBJ2-5; D may be TRBD2 (6 bases). V dropped 1 base and J dropped 4 bases, with 10 bases sitting between them. CDR1 and CDR2 from the germline V gene are MDHEN and SYDVKM. CDR3 size: 14 residues. This chain's CDR3 is CASSLLTGVETQYF. The CDR3 nucleotides are TGTGCCAGCAGTTTATTGACGGGAGTAGAGACCCAGTACTTC.

The chain links TRBV28 to TRBJ2-3; D may be TRBD1 (6 bases). The V end lost 5 bases, the J end lost 2 bases, and 11 bases lay between the germline ends. The CDR3 covers 14 residues. Per germline, CDR1 MDHEN and CDR2 SYDVKM. The CDR3 protein is CASSHGQSTDTQYF. For the CDR3, the DNA is TGTGCCAGCAGTCACGGACAGTCCACAGATACGCAGTATTTT.

The rearrangement links TRBV6-6 to TRBJ1-1, with D possibly being TRBD1 (5 bases). CDR3 length: 14 residues. From germline, CDR1 is MNHNY and CDR2 SVGAGI (reference sequence). The ends were cut back, 5 bases at V and 7 bases at J, with 17 bases in the middle. CDR3 protein: CASSKGGGGGEAFF. CDR3 coding DNA: TGTGCCAGCAGTAAAGGAGGCGGTGGGGGTGAAGCTTTCTTT.

This chain uses TRBV5-5 with TRBJ2-5; no reliable D call. The CDR3 sequence is 16 residues long. V lost 0 bases and J 1 base, leaving 13 bases between the germline ends. The germline CDR1 and CDR2 sequences are SGHKS and YYEKEE (reference sequence). CDR3 in amino acids: CASSLEIRVAQETQYF. The CDR3 bases are TGTGCCAGCAGCTTGGAGATAAGGGTTGCCCAAGAGACCCAGTACTTC. Filled out from reference TRBV5-5 and TRBJ2-5, the complete variable domain reads DAGVTQSPTHLIKTRGQQVTLRCSPISGHKSVSWYQQVLGQGPQFIFQYYEKEERGRGNFPDRFSARQFPNYSSELNVNALLLGDSALYLCASSLEIRVAQETQYFGPGTRLLVL.

The chain is built from TRBV28 and TRBJ1-3; D remains ambiguous. The CDR3 has 15 residues. The V end was cut by 3 bases, the J end by 2 bases, with 11 bases between. CDR1 is MDHEN and CDR2 is SYDVKM in the germline V gene. CDR3 sequence: CASSLRDSPGNTIYF. Here the CDR3 DNA reads TGTGCCAGCAGTTTGAGGGATTCCCCTGGAAACACCATATATTTT.

The rearrangement joins TRBV6-5 to TRBJ2-7, with D possibly matching TRBD2 (5 bases). Germline V CDR1 and CDR2: MNHEY, SVGAGI. The CDR3 spans 11 residues. The V gene lost 5 bases and the J gene lost 7 bases, with 9 bases spanning the gap. CDR3 amino acids: CASSQRGEQYF. Written as DNA, the CDR3 is TGTGCCAGCAGTCAACGGGGAGAGCAGTACTTC.

The chain links TRBV19 to TRBJ2-2; D might be TRBD1 (6 bases). Germline CDR1 reads LNHDA; CDR2 reads SQIVND (reference sequence). CDR3 length equals 17 residues. With 3 bases removed from V and 4 bases from J, the gap between germline ends came to 18 bases. CDR3 residues: CASSILGAGAFTGELFF. The CDR3 nucleotides are TGTGCCAGTAGTATTCTGGGCGCAGGGGCGTTCACCGGGGAGCTGTTTTTT.

Note on this clone: This specimen includes other DNA sequences encoding the same CDR3. This chain connects TRBV28 to TRBJ2-7; TRBD2 is a possible D gene (5 bases). The V end lost 1 base, the J end lost 4 bases, and 5 bases lay between the germline ends. CDR1 and CDR2 from the germline V gene are MDHEN and SYDVKM. The CDR3 loop spans 12 amino acids. Here the CDR3 reads CASSLSGYEQYF. CDR3 DNA sequence: TGTGCCAGCAGTTTATCGGGGTACGAGCAGTACTTC.

The chain carries TRBV19 and TRBJ2-7, with D possibly matching TRBD2 (5 bases). The CDR3 covers 18 residues. With 0 bases removed from V and 3 bases from J, the gap between germline ends came to 21 bases. The germline V gene has CDR1 LNHDA and CDR2 SQIVND (reference sequence). The CDR3 sequence: CASSIDKTGTSHLYEQYF. CDR3 DNA: TGTGCCAGTAGTATAGATAAGACGGGAACTTCACACCTCTACGAGCAGTACTTC.

A note on this clone: The junction differs from germline at one of its ends, possibly a read error. The chain has TRBV11-2 and TRBJ2-5; D is perhaps TRBD1 or TRBD2 (5 bases each). The germline gives CDR1 SGHAT, CDR2 FQNNGV. The CDR3 is made up of 18 amino acids. Written as DNA, the CDR3 is TGTGCCAGCAGCCTAGAAAGAAAGAGACAGCGGTCACAAGAGACCCAGTACTTC. As protein: CASSLERKRQRSQETQYF.

This chain links TRBV4-3 with TRBJ2-6; tentative D call: TRBD2 (5 bases). This CDR3 region has 15 residues. CDR1 and CDR2 (germline): LGHNA, YSLEER. Trimming removed 6 bases from V and 2 bases from J, with 11 bases in between. CDR3 region: CASRNTGTGANVLTF. DNA of the CDR3: TGCGCCAGCAGGAATACCGGGACTGGGGCCAACGTCCTGACTTTC.

This chain links TRBV25-1 with TRBJ1-3, with D possibly matching TRBD1 (5 bases). V lost 2 bases and J 5 bases, leaving 7 bases between the germline ends. In germline, CDR1 is MGHDK, CDR2 SYGVNS. The CDR3 totals 13 residues. CDR3: CASSEPGRNTIYF. DNA of the CDR3: TGTGCCAGCAGTGAACCAGGGAGAAACACCATATATTTT.

The genes are TRBV19 and TRBJ2-7; no definite D call. The V and J ends lost 3 bases and 2 bases respectively, with 20 bases between them. Germline-derived CDR1 and CDR2 are LNHDA and SQIVND (reference sequence). This CDR3 has 17 amino acids. The CDR3 sequence: CASSIFNTRSAPYEQYF. In DNA, the CDR3 is TGTGCCAGTAGTATCTTCAATACTCGTTCAGCCCCCTACGAGCAGTACTTC.

The rearrangement joins TRBV5-4 to TRBJ1-3, with D hard to call. Germline assignment: CDR1 SGHNT and CDR2 YYREEE (reference sequence). V was cut by 7 bases and J by 0 bases, with 8 bases left in between. The CDR3 loop spans 13 amino acids. The CDR3 region has the DNA TGTGCCAGCGCAAGGAGCTCTGGAAACACCATATATTTT. Its protein product is CASARSSGNTIYF.

The V and J genes are TRBV7-3 and TRBJ2-1; D is undetermined. The germline V gene encodes CDR1 SGHTA and CDR2 FQGTGA. The CDR3 loop spans 12 amino acids. V was trimmed by 0 bases and J by 15 bases, leaving 12 bases between them. The CDR3 coding sequence is TGTGCCAGCAGCTTAACTCGAGTTTCCGCGTTCTTC. Residues: CASSLTRVSAFF.

The gene calls are TRBV5-1 and TRBJ2-7; D perhaps matches TRBD2 (5 bases). Germline loops: CDR1 SGHRS, CDR2 YFSETQ. V lost 0 bases to trimming and J lost 5 bases, with 15 bases between them. The CDR3 runs 15 residues. The CDR3 spells CASSLVAPGSHEQYF. CDR3 bases: TGCGCCAGCAGCTTGGTGGCCCCGGGATCCCACGAGCAGTACTTC.

V usage is TRBV7-9 and J usage is TRBJ1-2; D is ambiguous. V was trimmed by 1 base and J by 8 bases, leaving 8 bases between them. The V gene's germline CDR1 is SEHNR and CDR2 FQNEAQ (reference sequence). The CDR3 loop spans 12 amino acids. CDR3 sequence (DNA): TGTGCCAGCAGCTTAGAGGGTTCGGGCTACACCTTC. This sequence encodes CASSLEGSGYTF.

The chain joins TRBV9 to TRBJ2-3; D perhaps matches TRBD2 (6 bases). The V end lost 0 bases, the J end lost 5 bases, and 19 bases lay between the germline ends. There are 17 residues in the CDR3. Germline V gene data show CDR1 as SGDLS and CDR2 as YYNGEE. The CDR3 reads CASSVARAGLPLDTQYF. CDR3 in DNA: TGTGCCAGCAGCGTAGCCCGTGCGGGACTCCCCTTAGATACGCAGTATTTT. Looking up the rest from reference TRBV9 and TRBJ2-3 gives the full variable domain: DSGVTQTPKHLITATGQRVTLRCSPRSGDLSVYWYQQSLDQGLQFLIQYYNGEERAKGNILERFSAQQFPDLHSELNLSSLELGDSALYFCASSVARAGLPLDTQYFGPGTRLTVL.

This chain connects TRBV9 to TRBJ2-5; 12 bases agree with TRBD1. The length of the CDR3 is 16 residues. Germline CDR1 reads SGDLS; CDR2 reads YYNGEE. With V trimmed by 1 base and J by 5 bases, 6 bases remained unmatched. CDR3 loop: CASSVTGTGGLETQYF. The CDR3 DNA sequence: TGTGCCAGCAGCGTAACCGGGACAGGGGGCCTGGAGACCCAGTACTTC.

The chain links TRBV5-1 to TRBJ1-4, with 7 bases fitting TRBD1. Unmatched junction bases numbered 6, after V lost 0 bases and J lost 7 bases. The CDR3 extends over 15 amino acids. Germline V gene lookup returns CDR1 SGHRS and CDR2 YFSETQ. The DNA of the CDR3 is TGCGCCAGCAGCTTGGGCTTGCAGGGGGTTGAAAAACTGTTTTTT. This gives the protein CASSLGLQGVEKLFF.

The chain has TRBV7-2 and TRBJ2-3; D perhaps matches TRBD2 (5 bases). This CDR3 has 15 amino acids. CDR1 is SGHTA, CDR2 FQGNSA, per germline. The ends were cut back, 6 bases at V and 2 bases at J, with 15 bases in the middle. The CDR3 reads CASSLFSGYTDTQYF. The CDR3 nucleotides read TGTGCCAGCAGTCTATTCTCGGGATACACAGATACGCAGTATTTT.

This clone was detected a few times. The gene calls are TRBV2 and TRBJ1-4; D gene ambiguous. V lost 4 bases, J lost 8 bases, and 11 bases lay in between. Per the germline V gene, CDR1 is SNHLY and CDR2 is FYNNEI. The CDR3 is 13 residues long. Here the CDR3 DNA reads TGTGCCAGCAGTGGCCCGCCAGAAGAAAAACTGTTTTTT. Translating gives CASSGPPEEKLFF. The whole variable domain, remainder taken from reference TRBV2 and TRBJ1-4, is EPEVTQTPSHQVTQMGQEVILRCVPISNHLYFYWYRQILGQKVEFLVSFYNNEISEKSEIFDDQFSVERPDGSNFTLKIRSTKLEDSAMYFCASSGPPEEKLFFGSGTQLSVL.

CDR3 loop: CAIGTGNTGELFF. DNA for the CDR3: TGTGCCATCGGGACAGGGAACACCGGGGAGCTGTTTTTT. The J gene is TRBJ2-2, the V gene TRBV10-3; 8 bases map to TRBD1. The length of the CDR3 is 13 residues. Germline V lookup: CDR1 ENHRY, CDR2 SYGVKD. The ends lost 8 bases at V and 1 base at J; junction bases unmatched: 0.

The V gene is TRBV29-1, the J gene TRBJ1-2; TRBD1 might be the D (5 bases). CDR1 is SQVTM, CDR2 ANQGSEA, per germline. V dropped 7 bases and J dropped 6 bases, with 9 bases sitting between them. The length of the CDR3 is 10 residues. This chain's CDR3 is CSAGTDGYTF. The CDR3 nucleotides read TGCAGCGCTGGGACCGATGGCTACACCTTC.

This rearrangement joins TRBV7-6 to TRBJ2-5, with D perhaps TRBD1 or TRBD2 (6 bases each). Germline loops: CDR1 SGHVS, CDR2 FNYEAQ. V dropped 5 bases and J dropped 4 bases, with 14 bases sitting between them. This CDR3 contains 14 residues. The CDR3 DNA sequence: TGTGCCAGCAGCCAACAGGGTAGCGGAGAGACCCAGTACTTC. Protein: CASSQQGSGETQYF.

V gene TRBV4-1 combines with J gene TRBJ2-3; D is ambiguous. The germline V gene has CDR1 MGHRA and CDR2 YSYEKL. This CDR3 is built from 17 residues. The ends were cut back, 3 bases at V and 1 base at J, with 17 bases in the middle. The CDR3 DNA follows: TGCGCCAGCAGCCATGAAAACCCCTGGGGTGGCACAGATACGCAGTATTTT. Amino acids: CASSHENPWGGTDTQYF.

The chain recombines TRBV5-8 with TRBJ2-2, with TRBD2 identical over 8 bases. V shed 2 bases and J 7 bases; nucleotides not matched to a gene: 7. There are 15 residues in the CDR3. Germline loops: CDR1 SGHTS, CDR2 YDEGEE. The CDR3 protein is CASSLGAGVHGELFF. CDR3 coding DNA: TGTGCCAGCAGCTTAGGAGCGGGAGTGCACGGGGAGCTGTTTTTT.

The rearrangement joins TRBV29-1 to TRBJ1-1; 7 bases are a match to TRBD1. Germline V gene data show CDR1 as SQVTM and CDR2 as ANQGSEA. CDR3 length equals 10 residues. The ends lost 6 bases at V and 5 bases at J; junction bases unmatched: 0. Here the CDR3 reads CSVGQTEAFF. CDR3 DNA: TGCAGCGTGGGACAGACTGAAGCTTTCTTT.

This chain links TRBV19 with TRBJ2-7; D may be TRBD1 (6 bases). The CDR3 contains 14 residues. V lost 2 bases and J 4 bases, leaving 12 bases between the germline ends. Germline CDR1 reads LNHDA; CDR2 reads SQIVND (reference sequence). The CDR3 DNA sequence: TGTGCCAGTAGTATAAATGGGGGCCGGTACGAGCAGTACTTC. Translating gives CASSINGGRYEQYF.

With regard to this clone: The same CDR3 also results from other DNA sequences found in this sample. This chain's CDR3 is CASRGTDNSNQPQHF. The CDR3 bases are TGTGCCAGCAGAGGGACGGATAATAGCAATCAGCCCCAGCATTTT. J is TRBJ1-5 and V is TRBV2; a possible D gene is TRBD1 (5 bases). V lost 6 bases to trimming and J lost 0 bases, with 12 bases between them. The germline CDR1 and CDR2 sequences are SNHLY and FYNNEI. The CDR3 contains 15 residues.